What follows describes a single T cell receptor beta chain. This clonotype appeared a few times. Its antigen target is currently unknown. Per-nucleotide qualities are absent, and no much larger clonotype sits a single base away. The library was produced with 5' RACE. The sequencer was an Illumina HiSeq 2000. Template switching introduced a universal primer binding site; the final cDNA contained a unique molecular identifier, enabling accurate counting of TCR cDNA molecules. Specific primers in the conserved constant-segment region were used to synthesize first-strand cDNA for TCR alpha and beta chains. Each cDNA library was double barcoded, with a SMART-Mk sample barcode plus Illumina barcodes, to control for contamination. TruSeq adapter sequences and Illumina sample barcodes were added in two successive PCR steps. The TCR alpha and beta cDNA libraries were sequenced on the Illumina HiSeq platform using custom primers. Turning to the authors' computational methods: MiGEC was used to process raw reads and extract unique molecular identifiers, and MiXCR was used to find CDR3 positions. For each individual, recombination models were inferred using an EM algorithm with the repgenHMM and IGoR tools. The analysis of shared clonotypes was done with the tcR package in R, with sharing normalized by the product of cloneset sizes. To study raw recombination free of thymic and clonal selection effects, out-of-frame nonproductive sequences were analyzed. TCRdb trimmed public reads at Q25 via fastp, called clones via MiXCR and kept in-frame beta chains. Rows matching on CDR3 protein sequence are summarized as one entry with the most common DNA and genes. TCRdb, rather than the study authors, made the V and J calls. Present in this sample are hundreds of thousands of distinct CDR3 sequences, about 8.3% of which were seen just once. In total, the top ten clones hold 2.1% of the sample.

This specimen belongs to a study of identical twins (dated by TCRdb to 2016 to 2017). A note on the overall study: TCR alpha and beta repertoires from monozygotic twins, unrelated adults of various ages and cord blood were deep-sequenced to test whether fetal clonotypes persist. To rule out contamination, the twin experiments were replicated at different times with different library preparation protocols.

Inclusive of the bounding cysteine and phenylalanine, the CDR3 is 14 residues long. Only the CDR3 DNA stays, 42 bases, in frame from base 1. V has 5 bases trimmed and J has 4 bases trimmed; junction bases matching no gene number 5. For CDR1 and CDR2, the germline V gene (reference sequence) lists MNHEY and SMNVEV. The full study reports these points: In beta out-of-frame sequences, excess twin sharing was weaker, because having fewer shared sequences lowered the signal-to-noise ratio. Compared with coincidental sharing between unrelated individuals, out-of-frame TCR alpha sequences shared between twins had an excess of sequences with low generation probability. Invariant T cells such as MAIT and iNKT could partly confound zero-insertion analyses, although diverse VJ usage argued against such confounding for most clonotypes. Because the same donors could not be followed over many years, conclusions were based on cross-sectional statistical analysis. In monozygotic twins, recombination models systematically underestimated out-of-frame TCR alpha sharing, but the models matched the sharing seen between unrelated individuals. Abundant cord blood beta clonotypes carried fewer insertions; young adult naive repertoires showed a weaker similar trend, while memory repertoires showed none.

Every donor was a healthy Caucasian. Three pairs of female monozygotic twins, all aged roughly 18 to 29 years, made up the twin cohort. Using Miltenyi CD45RO+ enrichment and human naive T-cell isolation kits, memory (CD45RO+) and naive T cells were isolated from PBMC. This sample also belongs to another study, concerning yellow fever vaccine responses in identical twins. As that second study puts it: According to the authors, the vaccine-induced T cell response in identical twins seemed to be partly convergent and partly specific to each individual. Focusing on identical twins, the study followed the T cell clones that responded to the vaccine, and did so with precision.

Sequencing input: memory (CD45RO+) T cells sorted from blood. The sample's cell subset or site label, in plain terms: CD45RO+ enriched T cells. The chain was built from TRBV27 and TRBJ2-3, and 8 junctional nucleotides match TRBD2. The clonotype originates from a woman under 30 in good health. Read as DNA, the sequence is TGTGCCAGCAGTCCCCGACTAGCGTCAGATACGCAGTATTTT. This encodes CASSPRLASDTQYF.